This T cell receptor (beta chain) came from a study of regulatory T cells in long-lasting Graves disease. Time point described: persistent/refractory GD, antithyroid drugs over 5 years with positive TRAb. The TCR library was made from RNA extracted from PBMCs. For TCR beta, libraries came from iRepertoire HTBI primers and Arm-PCR of CDR3 regions. From the multiplex PCR reads, TCRdb called clonotypes with MiXCR, one entry per CDR3 protein. The sample includes almost 350,000 distinct CDR3 sequences, about 19% of them seen just once. This TCR derives from a female donor with Graves disease. Sequencing used peripheral blood mononuclear cells (PBMCs), obtained when the disease was refractory, from a patient treated with antithyroid drugs.

The DNA of the CDR3 is TGTGCCAGCAGTGAAAGTCGAGGACTATCCGGGGAGCTGTTTTTT. The encoded protein is CASSESRGLSGELFF. The V call is TRBV2, the J call TRBJ2-2; D possibly corresponds to TRBD2 (6 bases). V dropped 2 bases and J dropped 6 bases, with 13 bases sitting between them. The CDR3 contains 15 residues. Germline V gene lookup returns CDR1 SNHLY and CDR2 FYNNEI. The whole variable domain, remainder taken from reference TRBV2 and TRBJ2-2, is EPEVTQTPSHQVTQMGQEVILRCVPISNHLYFYWYRQILGQKVEFLVSFYNNEISEKSEIFDDQFSVERPDGSNFTLKIRSTKLEDSAMYFCASSESRGLSGELFFGEGSRLTVL.